These 26 T cell receptor beta chains came from one sample sequenced in a study of cytomegalovirus exposure and HLA in healthy donors. The primer mix had 60 Vbeta and 13 Jbeta primers. Data came from immunoSEQ multiplex PCR; TCRdb stores just in-frame clones and leaves some out. Seen in this sample are about 67,000 clones; the ten most common clones hold about 4.5%. Sequencing was performed on PBMCs. The source of these receptors is a middle-aged woman in good health and CMV-seropositive.

V usage is TRBV14 and J usage is TRBJ2-7; maybe TRBD1 (6 bases). Trimming removed 1 base at V and 3 bases at J, with 10 bases between. Germline CDR1 is SGHDN and CDR2 is FVKESK. The CDR3 is 14 amino acids. The CDR3 reads CASSQGTANYEQYF. The CDR3 bases are TGTGCCAGCAGCCAAGGGACAGCCAACTACGAGCAGTACTTC.

The rearrangement links TRBV6-5 to TRBJ1-5; no definite D call. The CDR3 extends over 14 amino acids. V lost 0 bases, J lost 3 bases, and 6 bases lay in between. Germline assignment: CDR1 MNHEY and CDR2 SVGAGI. Written as DNA, the CDR3 is TGTGCCAGCAGTTACTCGCGGCTCAATCAGCCCCAGCATTTT. Translation gives CASSYSRLNQPQHF.

The V gene is TRBV28, the J gene TRBJ1-1, with 7 bases that match TRBD1. The junction had 13 bases not matched to a gene; V was cut back by 7 bases and J by 5 bases. This CDR3 spans 15 amino acids. CDR1 is MDHEN and CDR2 is SYDVKM in the germline V gene. This CDR3 reads CASIRRGRRGTEAFF. In nucleotides, the CDR3 is TGTGCCAGCATTAGGAGGGGGCGAAGGGGGACTGAAGCTTTCTTT.

V is TRBV19 and J is TRBJ2-3; 10 bases map to TRBD2. Germline CDR1 reads LNHDA; CDR2 reads SQIVND (reference sequence). The CDR3 is 16 residues long. Losses at the gene ends were 5 bases for V and 2 bases for J; bases not matched to a gene: 7. The CDR3 nucleotides are TGTGCCAGTAGTGGGGGACTAGCGCTTTTCACAGATACGCAGTATTTT. It translates to CASSGGLALFTDTQYF.

V gene TRBV27 combines with J gene TRBJ1-2; D is unresolved. Germline values: CDR1 MNHEY, CDR2 SMNVEV (reference sequence). V lost 3 bases, J lost 8 bases, and 13 bases lay in between. There are 13 residues in the CDR3. The CDR3 DNA reads TGTGCCAGCAGTTTTTCTAGCCTGGGGGGCTACACCTTC. It encodes CASSFSSLGGYTF.

The rearrangement joins TRBV7-9 to TRBJ1-5, with 9 bases that match TRBD1. The V gene end was trimmed by 5 bases and the J gene end by 2 bases; junction bases not matched to a gene: 7. The CDR3 spans 16 residues. CDR1 is SEHNR and CDR2 is FQNEAQ in the germline V gene (reference sequence). CDR3 loop: CASSETGGWGNQPQHF. The CDR3 DNA reads TGTGCCAGCAGCGAAACAGGGGGCTGGGGCAATCAGCCCCAGCATTTT.

The chain combines TRBV4-1 with TRBJ1-2; no firm D call. Trimming left V 2 bases short and J 0 bases short, with 4 bases between. This CDR3 has 13 amino acids. CDR1 and CDR2 (germline): MGHRA, YSYEKL. CDR3 nucleotide sequence: TGCGCCAGCAGCCAAACAGCTAACTATGGCTACACCTTC. It translates to CASSQTANYGYTF.

The chain is built from TRBV18 and TRBJ1-2; 8 bases match TRBD1. Trimming cost V 3 bases and J 4 bases; bases outside gene matches: 10. This CDR3 spans 16 amino acids. Germline CDR1 reads KGHSH; CDR2 reads LQKENI. CDR3 amino acids: CASSPDLGTGRYGYTF. DNA for the CDR3: TGTGCCAGCTCACCCGACCTCGGGACAGGACGCTATGGCTACACCTTC.

This chain links TRBV5-1 with TRBJ2-5; 11 bases match TRBD2. The CDR3 is 17 amino acids. Germline V lookup: CDR1 SGHRS, CDR2 YFSETQ. V lost 4 bases, J lost 5 bases, and 13 bases stayed unmatched. CDR3 residues: CASSPTTTSGGRETQYF. The DNA of the CDR3 is TGCGCCAGCAGCCCTACCACTACTAGCGGGGGTAGGGAGACCCAGTACTTC. The whole variable domain, remainder taken from reference TRBV5-1 and TRBJ2-5, is KAGVTQTPRYLIKTRGQQVTLSCSPISGHRSVSWYQQTPGQGLQFLFEYFSETQRNKGNFPGRFSGRQFSNSRSEMNVSTLELGDSALYLCASSPTTTSGGRETQYFGPGTRLLVL.

The rearrangement uses TRBV5-6 and TRBJ2-3, with 10 bases identical to TRBD2. Losses at the gene ends were 4 bases for V and 2 bases for J; bases not matched to a gene: 13. The CDR3 sequence is 18 residues long. CDR1 SGHDT and CDR2 YYEEEE come from the germline V gene. The CDR3: CASSLTSGNPLLTDTQYF. CDR3 coding DNA: TGTGCCAGCAGCCTTACTAGCGGGAACCCCCTTCTCACAGATACGCAGTATTTT. Full variable domain (rest looked up from reference TRBV5-6 and TRBJ2-3): DAGVTQSPTHLIKTRGQQVTLRCSPKSGHDTVSWYQQALGQGPQFIFQYYEEEERQRGNFPDRFSGHQFPNYSSELNVNALLLGDSALYLCASSLTSGNPLLTDTQYFGPGTRLTVL.

The chain joins TRBV6-1 to TRBJ1-1, with a weak D call TRBD1 (5 bases). V was cut by 2 bases and J by 9 bases, with 10 bases left in between. The CDR3 totals 12 residues. Germline V CDR1 and CDR2: MNHNS, SASEGT. CDR3: CASSEYRPKAFF. As DNA, the CDR3 is TGTGCCAGCAGTGAATACAGGCCAAAAGCTTTCTTT.

V is TRBV28 and J is TRBJ1-1; TRBD1 agrees at 8 bases. Trimming at V came to 5 bases and at J to 0 bases, leaving 5 bases not matched to a gene. CDR3 length: 15 residues. Germline assignment: CDR1 MDHEN and CDR2 SYDVKM. The CDR3 DNA reads TGTGCCAGCAGTACTCCGGGACAGGTGAACACTGAAGCTTTCTTT. Translation: CASSTPGQVNTEAFF.

The V call is TRBV7-2, the J call TRBJ1-1, with 11 bases fitting TRBD1. This CDR3 region has 15 residues. CDR1 SGHTA and CDR2 FQGNSA come from the germline V gene. V trimming: 5 bases; J trimming: 4 bases; junction bases outside the gene matches: 6. The CDR3 spells CASSRRTGGGTEAFF. CDR3 DNA: TGTGCCAGCAGCCGGCGGACAGGGGGCGGCACTGAAGCTTTCTTT.

The chain couples TRBV14 to TRBJ1-1, with 9 positions matching TRBD1. The germline V gene has CDR1 SGHDN and CDR2 FVKESK. V dropped 2 bases and J dropped 4; count of bases not matched to a gene: 5. The CDR3 is 15 amino acids. The CDR3 protein is CASSQPRQGGTEAFF. The CDR3 coding sequence is TGTGCCAGCAGCCAACCCCGACAGGGGGGCACTGAAGCTTTCTTT.

The rearrangement links TRBV6-4 to TRBJ2-3, with TRBD2 matching 8 bases. The CDR3 is 15 residues long. With 0 bases clipped from V and 4 bases from J, the junction kept 3 bases outside the gene matches. Germline V gene lookup returns CDR1 MRHNA and CDR2 SNTAGT. The CDR3 nucleotides read TGTGCCAGCAGTGACTCGGCGGGGGGCGCAGATACGCAGTATTTT. It yields the protein CASSDSAGGADTQYF.

This chain connects TRBV7-4 to TRBJ1-1; D is perhaps TRBD1 (6 bases). Germline values: CDR1 SGHVT, CDR2 SQSDAQ. The CDR3 totals 16 residues. Trimming left V 2 bases short and J 4 bases short, with 17 bases between. The CDR3 region is CASSLKSGGQTTEAFF. The CDR3 nucleotides are TGTGCCAGCAGCTTAAAAAGTGGAGGACAGACCACTGAAGCTTTCTTT.

This chain joins TRBV7-2 and TRBJ1-5; TRBD1 aligns across 8 bases. V was pared by 2 bases and J by 3 bases, with 6 bases of the junction left unmatched. Germline values: CDR1 SGHTA, CDR2 FQGNSA. The CDR3 extends over 16 amino acids. The CDR3 region is CASSLYRTGSNQPQHF. As DNA, the CDR3 is TGTGCCAGCAGCTTATATCGGACAGGGTCCAATCAGCCCCAGCATTTT.

The rearrangement joins TRBV18 to TRBJ2-3; possibly TRBD1 for D (8 bases). Germline CDR1 and CDR2: KGHSH and LQKENI. V lost 3 bases and J 4 bases, leaving 11 bases between the germline ends. The CDR3 is made up of 14 amino acids. In nucleotides, the CDR3 is TGTGCCAGCTCACCCACAGGGGGGGCAGATACGCAGTATTTT. Protein: CASSPTGGADTQYF.

V gene TRBV27 combines with J gene TRBJ1-3, with a weak D call TRBD1 (5 bases). The germline CDR1 and CDR2 sequences are MNHEY and SMNVEV (reference sequence). The CDR3 has 14 residues. V shed 4 bases and J shed 2 bases, with 9 bases lying between them. The CDR3: CASSSREAGNTIYF. The DNA of the CDR3 is TGTGCCAGCAGTTCCAGGGAAGCTGGAAACACCATATATTTT.

The chain uses TRBV19 and TRBJ2-2, with 11 bases lining up with TRBD1. The CDR3 length is 13 residues. Unmatched junction bases numbered 4, after V lost 7 bases and J lost 9 bases. CDR1 is LNHDA, CDR2 SQIVND, per germline (reference sequence). This CDR3 reads CASTRTGGRELFF. CDR3 DNA sequence: TGTGCCAGTACCAGGACAGGGGGCCGGGAGCTGTTTTTT.

Points on this clone: In the same sample, other DNA sequences code for this CDR3. This rearrangement joins TRBV6-5 to TRBJ1-6; perhaps TRBD1 as D (6 bases). From germline, CDR1 is MNHEY and CDR2 SVGAGI. The V gene lost 0 bases and the J gene lost 8 bases, with 11 bases spanning the gap. The CDR3 covers 15 residues. The CDR3 bases are TGTGCCAGCAGTTACTCTGGCAGGGGCGATTCACCCCTCCACTTT. Protein: CASSYSGRGDSPLHF.

The chain joins TRBV7-9 to TRBJ2-2; 13 bases agree with TRBD2. V shed 3 bases and J 5 bases; nucleotides not matched to a gene: 6. Germline CDR1 reads SEHNR; CDR2 reads FQNEAQ (reference sequence). The length of the CDR3 is 17 residues. This CDR3 is CASSFPGLAGSTGELFF. CDR3 sequence (DNA): TGTGCCAGCAGCTTCCCGGGACTAGCGGGGTCTACCGGGGAGCTGTTTTTT.

The genes are TRBV6-1 and TRBJ2-1; 7 bases are a match to TRBD1. The CDR3 runs 14 residues. Unmatched junction bases numbered 17, after V lost 7 bases and J lost 14 bases. Germline CDR1 is MNHNS and CDR2 is SASEGT. The CDR3 region is CASTEVQTGSVEFF. The CDR3 DNA reads as TGTGCCAGCACCGAAGTTCAGACAGGGAGTGTTGAGTTCTTC.

The CDR3 region is CASSSTGATGELFF. CDR3 nucleotide sequence: TGTGCCAGCAGCTCGACAGGCGCAACCGGGGAGCTGTTTTTT. This chain joins TRBV7-8 and TRBJ2-2; TRBD1 is a possible D gene (6 bases). The ends were cut back, 4 bases at V and 5 bases at J, with 11 bases in the middle. The germline gives CDR1 SGHVS, CDR2 FQNEAQ. The CDR3 is 14 amino acids.

J is TRBJ2-7 and V is TRBV30; possibly TRBD2 for D (7 bases). The CDR3 sequence is 13 residues long. Trimming left V 0 bases short and J 9 bases short, with 15 bases between. Germline lookup yields CDR1 GTSNPN and CDR2 SVGIG (reference sequence). The CDR3 DNA reads as TGTGCCTGGAGTGTATGGGGGGGGCAGGGGCAGTACTTC. This encodes CAWSVWGGQGQYF.

The V call is TRBV9, the J call TRBJ2-1; 8 nucleotides match TRBD1. Germline assignment: CDR1 SGDLS and CDR2 YYNGEE. V gave up 3 bases and J gave up 6 bases; unmatched junction bases: 5. This CDR3 spans 14 amino acids. CDR3: CASSEGQASNEQFF. The DNA of the CDR3 is TGTGCCAGCAGCGAGGGACAGGCCTCCAATGAGCAGTTCTTC.